The source of this T cell receptor beta chain is a study of PD-1 blockade in classical Hodgkin lymphoma. Findings and limits, study-wide: Whatever underlies the repertoire differences (possibly disease activity or prior therapy) remains undefined.

V lost 7 bases to trimming and J lost 9 bases; unmatched junction nucleotides: 8. CDR1 MNHEY and CDR2 SMNVEV come from the germline V gene (reference sequence). This CDR3 spans 14 amino acids. Time point: cycle 4 day 1 (C4D1), after more than five weeks of nivolumab. All the patients suffered relapse after autologous stem cell transplantation, and brentuximab vedotin exposure differed. The authors purified CD4+ T cells from thawed PBMCs by magnetic negative selection. Generated by immunoSEQ multiplex PCR, the TCRdb table keeps only in-frame clones and is missing some. The sample holds 29,000 or so clones, approximately 81% seen once. Note on this clone: Its matching antigen is unknown.

The chain carries TRBV27 and TRBJ1-6; 8 nucleotides match TRBD1. This sequence originates from a human donor with classical Hodgkin lymphoma. The specimen was CD4+ T cells from blood, collected before the fourth cycle of nivolumab. The CDR3 DNA is TGTGCCAGCACTCGGACAGGGAGTCCTTCACCCCTCCACTTT. It is translated as CASTRTGSPSPLHF.